This TCR beta chain was sequenced in a study of blood T cell repertoires in COVID-19. Study-level information: COVID-19 samples collected from the United States, Italy and Spain covered acute and convalescent phases. The cDNA or gDNA used as material had been derived from T cells, B-cell-depleted T cells, or PBMCs.

The V and J ends lost 5 bases and 1 base, in that order; junction bases with no gene match: 4. Per the germline V gene, CDR1 is MDHEN and CDR2 is SYDVKM. CDR3 length: 14 amino acids. Per the study methods: Estimates of nucleated cell counts were drawn from the amplification of reference gene primers. Some clones are missing from TCRdb's copy, which holds only in-frame ones; the method was immunoSEQ multiplex PCR. V, J and clone size derive from that table, while D and trimming were established from the DNA sequence. In the table there are some 30,000 clones, about 92% of which are singletons. The receptor comes from a man in his 70s with active or convalescent COVID-19. The chain uses TRBV28 and TRBJ2-5, with TRBD1 matching over 7 bases. Sequenced sample: peripheral blood. CDR3 sequence: CASSMRGLQETQYF. The CDR3 DNA sequence: TGTGCCAGCAGTATGAGGGGGCTCCAAGAGACCCAGTACTTC. The full variable domain, with the rest looked up from reference TRBV28 and TRBJ2-5, is DVKVTQSSRYLVKRTGEKVFLECVQDMDHENMFWYRQDPGLGLRLIYFSYDVKMKEKGDIPEGYSVSREKKERFSLILESASTNQTSMYLCASSMRGLQETQYFGPGTRLLVL.